These T cell receptor beta chains were read from a single sample in a study of cytomegalovirus exposure and HLA in healthy donors. Data came from immunoSEQ multiplex PCR; TCRdb stores just in-frame clones and leaves some out. The data show tens of thousands of clones, around 72% seen once. Sample: PBMCs. The receptors were gathered from a woman aged 40-49 years in good health and CMV-seropositive. The CDR3 runs from the conserved cysteine through the conserved F or W. D genes are given only for firm matches. Only some rows state a clone size, as once, few, many or a class for expanded clones.

V gene	D gene	clone size	J gene	CDR3 protein	CDR3 DNA
TRBV15	.	few	TRBJ1-2	CATSRDGVYGYTF	TGTGCCACCAGCAGAGATGGAGTTTATGGCTACACCTTC
TRBV6-6	.	few	TRBJ1-4	CASSYGDSDEKLFF	TGTGCCAGCAGTTACGGAGATAGTGATGAAAAACTGTTTTTT
TRBV18	.	.	TRBJ1-2	CASSPPSVRAGSGVGYTF	TGTGCCAGCTCACCACCGAGCGTACGGGCCGGGAGCGGGGTTGGCTACACCTTC
TRBV6-4	.	once	TRBJ1-2	CASTPSPGSYGYTF	TGTGCCAGCACCCCGTCCCCAGGGTCCTATGGCTACACCTTC
TRBV2	.	.	TRBJ1-5	CASSRQTSNQPQHF	TGTGCCAGCTCCAGACAGACCAGCAATCAGCCCCAGCATTTT
TRBV13	.	.	TRBJ1-2	CASSLGGQTLNGYTF	TGTGCCAGCAGCTTAGGGGGGCAGACTCTTAATGGCTACACCTTC
TRBV9	TRBD1	.	TRBJ1-3	CASSEQGAGNTIYF	TGTGCCAGCAGCGAACAGGGGGCTGGAAACACCATATATTTT
TRBV5-4	TRBD1	.	TRBJ1-2	CASSPPPGQGSDGYTF	TGTGCCAGCAGCCCTCCCCCGGGACAGGGCAGCGATGGCTACACCTTC
TRBV7-9	TRBD1	.	TRBJ1-2	CASSLRQGAGEHYGYTF	TGTGCCAGCAGCTTAAGGCAGGGGGCAGGAGAACACTATGGCTACACCTTC
TRBV9	.	.	TRBJ1-2	CASSVWEGLGYGYTF	TGTGCCAGCAGCGTATGGGAGGGACTGGGCTATGGCTACACCTTC
TRBV10-3	.	.	TRBJ1-5	CAITTDPNQPQHF	TGTGCCATCACAACAGACCCTAATCAGCCCCAGCATTTT
TRBV7-8	.	few	TRBJ2-7	CASSLGAGRTYEQYF	TGTGCCAGCAGCTTAGGAGCGGGCCGGACCTACGAGCAGTACTTC
TRBV5-1	TRBD1	few	TRBJ1-4	CASSQGTGSNEKLFF	TGCGCCAGCAGTCAAGGGACAGGGAGTAATGAAAAACTGTTTTTT
TRBV7-9	TRBD2	.	TRBJ2-2	CASSPVRGRETGELFF	TGTGCCAGCAGCCCTGTGCGGGGGAGAGAAACCGGGGAGCTGTTTTTT